The T cell receptor (beta chain) under discussion was sequenced for a study of lymphopenia after photon versus proton radiotherapy. Trimming cost V 8 bases and J 4 bases; bases outside gene matches: 8. CDR3 length: 15 amino acids. The germline V gene has CDR1 SGHVS and CDR2 FNYEAQ. Data came from immunoSEQ multiplex PCR; TCRdb stores just in-frame clones and leaves some out. The table lists over 40,000 clones, more than 90% of them singletons. Study-wide results and caveats: Proton therapy kept repertoires fairly stable, unlike photons, which gained effector/memory cells. Post-nadir diversity loss with photons came from oligoclonal expansion, particularly CD8+ Temra cells. A bigger post-nadir fall in TCR diversity correlated inversely with survival time in deceased patients. Survival link was tested only in deceased patients; proton benefit remains a possibility.

In the case of this clone: Its antigen remains unidentified.

This chain uses TRBV7-6 with TRBJ2-3; 11 bases are a match to TRBD1. This receptor was taken from a woman in her 40s with cholangiocarcinoma. Here the sequenced sample was peripheral blood, taken from a patient treated with photon-based radiotherapy. CDR3 residues: CASGPGQGVPDTQYF. The CDR3 nucleotides are TGTGCCAGCGGCCCGGGACAGGGGGTCCCAGATACGCAGTATTTT.